Given below is one T cell receptor (beta chain) in context. Its specificity is not known. The assay was immunoSEQ multiplex PCR, and TCRdb's table has in-frame clones only and misses some. The sample gives some 45,000 clones, roughly 90% of which show up once; about 4.6% is in the top ten. These data originate in a study of graft-versus-host responses after intestinal transplantation. Study conclusions and caveats: Early declines in HvG clones that occurred post-transplant were associated with peak circulating GvH clone levels.

Trimming shortened V by 4 bases and J by 5 bases, and 10 bases separated the two germline ends. CDR3 length: 13 residues. CDR1 and CDR2 from the germline V gene are SEHNR and FQNEAQ (reference sequence). The starting material was PBMCs, obtained 524 days after transplant. The sequence derives from a human patient who received an intestinal transplant, so some T cells may come from the graft donor. The V and J genes are TRBV7-9 and TRBJ2-3; no reliable D call. In DNA, the CDR3 is TGTGCCAGCAGCTCCACCTCGAGAGATACGCAGTATTTT. Protein product: CASSSTSRDTQYF.